This T cell receptor beta chain stems from a study of cytotoxic CD8 clonotypes in ibrutinib-treated CLL. Study overall: Partial responders around 24, complete 2; some twelve progressed and roughly 15 stayed in remission by median about 6 years. Timing of response sample collection was a median approximately twelve months after treatment start, with a range of 6 to 36.

Repertoires were generated with immunoSEQ multiplex PCR, while TCRdb's copy carries only in-frame clones and drops some. The sample lists approximately 130,000 clones, 80% to 85% occurring once. The CDR3 is 14 amino acids. CDR1 is MNHEY, CDR2 SMNVEV, per germline (reference sequence). The V end lost 2 bases, the J end lost 2 bases, and 7 bases lay between the germline ends. Study findings and constraints: Investigators sampled sustained-remission and progressing patients at differing times. Baseline levels of clonality went above those of age-matched healthy donors and moved with circulating CD8+ T-cell counts.

Note on this clone: Its antigen is unidentified.

The gene calls are TRBV27 and TRBJ1-3; D might be TRBD1 (6 bases). The sequence came from a human donor with chronic lymphocytic leukemia. The source material was PBMCs, sampled after 24 months of ibrutinib treatment. CDR3 residues: CASSLGGPGNTIYF. The CDR3 DNA reads TGTGCCAGCAGTTTAGGGGGGCCTGGAAACACCATATATTTT.